This T cell receptor beta chain was found in a study of cytomegalovirus exposure and HLA in healthy donors. On this clone itself: The antigen remains unidentified.

This CDR3 contains 14 residues. Germline V CDR1 and CDR2: MGHDK, SYGVNS. The germline V and J ends were trimmed by 7 bases and 4 bases, with 14 bases remaining between them. Study results and caveats: The study labeled 164 TCR beta chains cytomegalovirus-associated.

PCR amplification relied on 60 Vbeta primers (plus 13 Jbeta primers). TCRdb's table, derived via immunoSEQ multiplex PCR, lists solely in-frame clones and lacks some. The sample holds 210,000 or so clones; approximately 81% are singletons and the top ten take 0.2% to 0.25%. Sample: PBMCs. The genes are TRBV25-1 and TRBJ1-3; D not resolved. This TCR was recovered from a girl aged 2 to 10 in good health and CMV-seronegative. CDR3 loop: CASTKAGGGNTIYF. CDR3 in DNA: TGTGCCAGCACCAAAGCAGGTGGGGGAAACACCATATATTTT.